This passage covers 8 T cell receptor beta chains from one sample sequenced in a study of T cells after yellow fever vaccination. TCRdb re-called the 5' RACE reads with MiXCR, one entry per CDR3 protein. This table has approximately 550,000 distinct CDR3 sequences, roughly 14% appearing once. The source material was PBMCs, sampled on the day of the yellow fever booster vaccination. These receptors were collected from a man younger than 45 who received the YFV17D yellow fever vaccine.

The V call is TRBV29-1, the J call TRBJ2-2; TRBD2 aligns across 12 bases. V was pared by 3 bases and J by 6 bases, with 5 bases of the junction left unmatched. Germline V CDR1 and CDR2: SQVTM, ANQGSEA. This CDR3 has 15 amino acids. CDR3: CSVDGRTSGAGELFF. CDR3 DNA: TGCAGCGTTGACGGTCGGACTAGCGGGGCCGGGGAGCTGTTTTTT.

In its sample, this clonotype was seen a few times. The chain has TRBV18 and TRBJ2-7; D gene unclear. The CDR3 totals 14 residues. The V and J ends lost 2 bases and 6 bases respectively, with 14 bases between them. Germline V gene lookup returns CDR1 KGHSH and CDR2 LQKENI. In nucleotides, the CDR3 is TGTGCCAGCTCACCATCGAGTACAACGGGCGAGCAGTACTTC. Translating it yields CASSPSSTTGEQYF.

There are a few counts of this clonotype. J is TRBJ2-4 and V is TRBV5-6; D unclear. CDR1 and CDR2 (germline): SGHDT, YYEEEE. V was cut by 0 bases and J by 12 bases, with 10 bases left in between. The CDR3 has 12 amino acids. CDR3: CASSLGSPNQYF. CDR3 bases: TGTGCCAGCAGCTTGGGTTCGCCAAATCAGTACTTC.

The chain joins TRBV20-1 to TRBJ1-5; perhaps TRBD1 as D (5 bases). V was clipped by 1 base and J by 3 bases, with 13 bases between them. The CDR3 consists of 15 residues. Germline V gene sequence: CDR1 DFQATT, CDR2 SNEGSKA (reference sequence). The CDR3 sequence is CSARGSGRVNQPQHF. The DNA of the CDR3 is TGCAGTGCTAGAGGCTCGGGCAGGGTCAATCAGCCCCAGCATTTT.

V and J are TRBV27 and TRBJ1-6; D is unclear. Germline V CDR1 and CDR2: MNHEY, SMNVEV (reference sequence). Trimming pared 3 bases from V and 14 bases from J, leaving 11 bases between. This CDR3 contains 12 residues. The CDR3 spells CASSLGGVALHF. As DNA, the CDR3 is TGTGCCAGCAGTTTGGGCGGCGTGGCCCTCCACTTT.

This clonotype has only a few counts. CDR3 protein: CASTRSGSETQYF. The CDR3 nucleotides are TGTGCCAGCACCCGAAGCGGGAGTGAGACCCAGTACTTC. This chain links TRBV7-2 with TRBJ2-5; TRBD2 matches 8 bases. CDR3 length: 13 amino acids. Trimming at V came to 7 bases and at J to 5 bases, leaving 6 bases not matched to a gene. The germline V gene has CDR1 SGHTA and CDR2 FQGNSA. The full variable domain, in which reference TRBV7-2 and TRBJ2-5 provide the parts outside the CDR3, is GAGVSQSPSNKVTEKGKDVELRCDPISGHTALYWYRQSLGQGLEFLIYFQGNSAPDKSGLPSDRFSAERTGGSVSTLTIQRTQQEDSAVYLCASTRSGSETQYFGPGTRLLVL.

The V and J genes are TRBV5-1 and TRBJ2-1; 9 nucleotides match TRBD2. The J segment lost 8 bases and the V segment lost 6 bases, leaving 12 bases of the junction unmatched. In germline, CDR1 is SGHRS, CDR2 YFSETQ. The CDR3 is 15 residues long. CDR3 region: CASTPRVAGVDEQFF. CDR3 DNA: TGCGCCAGCACCCCCCGGGTAGCGGGAGTCGATGAGCAGTTCTTC.

V and J are TRBV4-3 and TRBJ2-7; maybe TRBD1 (6 bases). Germline V gene sequence: CDR1 LGHNA, CDR2 YSLEER. Trimming cost V 3 bases and J 3 bases, with 12 bases left between them. The CDR3 loop spans 14 amino acids. Here the CDR3 reads CASSQVTGIYEQYF. Here the CDR3 DNA reads TGCGCCAGCAGCCAGGTCACAGGGATCTACGAGCAGTACTTC.